The clone carrying this T cell receptor beta chain was seen a single time. This table comes from immunoSEQ multiplex PCR, and its TCRdb copy is limited to in-frame clones, with some not included. The sample records approximately 32,000 clones, approximately 90% being singletons. These data belong to a study of T cells after posttransplantation cyclophosphamide. The CDR3 consists of 13 residues. Germline assignment: CDR1 MNHEY and CDR2 SMNVEV (reference sequence). With 6 bases removed from V and 3 bases from J, the gap between germline ends came to 9 bases. The chain couples TRBV27 to TRBJ2-1; TRBD1 might be the D (6 bases). The sequencing input was PBMCs. The source of this sequence is a woman in her forties with a blood cancer, CMV-positive, and with a related stem cell donor. The CDR3 DNA reads as TGTGCCAGCAGGGGGACATACTACAATGAGCAGTTCTTC. Amino acid sequence: CASRGTYYNEQFF.